This TCR beta chain was documented in a study of blood T cell repertoires in COVID-19. Study-level information: Samples came from the United States, Italy and Spain, spanning acute and convalescent COVID-19. The analysed material was cDNA or gDNA that came from T cells, B-cell-depleted T cells, or PBMCs.

The CDR3 sequence is 15 residues long. Trimming shortened V by 5 bases and J by 3 bases, and 17 bases separated the two germline ends. Germline V lookup: CDR1 PRHDT, CDR2 FYEKMQ (reference sequence). Original handling: Reference gene primer amplification gave estimated nucleated cell counts. Assay used: immunoSEQ multiplex PCR; TCRdb lists only in-frame clones, some missing. The V and J calls and clone size were taken over from that table, and D and trimming were inferred from the DNA. The sample includes some 130,000 clones, around 82% seen only once; the top ten take more than 1.2%. The genes are TRBV13 and TRBJ2-7; TRBD1 is a possible D gene (6 bases). This clonotype originated in a man in his 60s with acute or convalescent COVID-19. Sequences were obtained from peripheral blood. The CDR3 region is CASSVHRDPVYEQYF. The DNA of the CDR3 is TGTGCCAGCAGCGTCCACAGGGACCCGGTCTACGAGCAGTACTTC.